This section outlines one T cell receptor (beta chain) sequence together with its context. This entry belongs to a study of blood T cell repertoires in COVID-19. The wider study: Acute and convalescent COVID-19 specimens originated in the United States, Italy and Spain.

CDR3 length: 15 residues. V shed 6 bases and J shed 3 bases, with 18 bases lying between them. CDR1 and CDR2 from the germline V gene are LNHDA and SQIVND (reference sequence). TCRdb's copy holds only in-frame clones and misses some; the assay was immunoSEQ multiplex PCR. The sample consists of roughly 200,000 clones, around nine tenths of them appearing once. The chain carries TRBV19 and TRBJ2-7, with TRBD1 as a possible D gene (6 bases). Sequencing was performed on peripheral blood. This receptor was obtained from a man in his 60s with acute or convalescent COVID-19. CDR3 sequence (DNA): TGTGCCAGTAGGACGAGCTCACAGGGTGTCTACGAGCAGTACTTC. Protein sequence: CASRTSSQGVYEQYF.